These 31 T cell receptor beta chains came from one sample sequenced in a study of T cell changes during pregnancy in multiple sclerosis. The protocol was immunoSEQ multiplex PCR, while the TCRdb copy is restricted to in-frame clones and leaves out a portion. In the table there are about 76,000 clones, roughly 92% of which are singletons. The sequenced sample was peripheral blood, obtained in the first trimester of pregnancy. The receptor set was obtained from a female donor in good health, enrolled as a control in a pregnancy study.

The rearrangement uses TRBV18 and TRBJ2-7; tentatively, D is TRBD1 (5 bases). Germline V gives CDR1 KGHSH, CDR2 LQKENI. The CDR3 has 14 amino acids. Trimming removed 3 bases from V and 3 bases from J, with 12 bases in between. The CDR3 spells CASSPGTGIYEQYF. CDR3 bases: TGTGCCAGCTCACCGGGTACAGGAATCTACGAGCAGTACTTC.

The chain couples TRBV5-1 to TRBJ2-1; D gene unclear. CDR3 length: 14 amino acids. Germline loops: CDR1 SGHRS, CDR2 YFSETQ. Trimming took off 0 bases at V and 4 bases at J, with 8 bases between the two ends. CDR3: CASSLVPTYNEQFF. In DNA form, the CDR3 reads TGCGCCAGCAGCTTGGTACCAACATACAATGAGCAGTTCTTC. Together with reference TRBV5-1 and TRBJ2-1, the CDR3 gives the full variable domain: KAGVTQTPRYLIKTRGQQVTLSCSPISGHRSVSWYQQTPGQGLQFLFEYFSETQRNKGNFPGRFSGRQFSNSRSEMNVSTLELGDSALYLCASSLVPTYNEQFFGPGTRLTVL.

The chain uses TRBV27 and TRBJ1-1, with no clear D. The germline V and J ends were trimmed by 2 bases and 0 bases, with 16 bases remaining between them. The CDR3 is 17 residues long. Per the germline V gene, CDR1 is MNHEY and CDR2 is SMNVEV (reference sequence). DNA of the CDR3: TGTGCCAGCAGTTTAGGCCTGGGTTGGGGAGTGAACACTGAAGCTTTCTTT. The encoded protein is CASSLGLGWGVNTEAFF.

In its sample, this clone was seen once. This sequence joins TRBV5-5 and TRBJ1-2, with 10 nucleotides matching TRBD1. Germline-derived CDR1 and CDR2 are SGHKS and YYEKEE (reference sequence). V gave up 4 bases and J gave up 4 bases; unmatched junction bases: 10. This CDR3 has 16 residues. The chain's CDR3 is CASSPTGGQPPYGYTF. For the CDR3, the DNA is TGTGCCAGCAGCCCGACAGGGGGCCAACCTCCCTATGGCTACACCTTC.

In this sample, this clone turned up a few times. The rearrangement links TRBV19 to TRBJ2-1; 7 bases map to TRBD1. The CDR3 consists of 15 residues. Germline lookup yields CDR1 LNHDA and CDR2 SQIVND (reference sequence). V lost 3 bases to trimming and J lost 2 bases; unmatched junction nucleotides: 4. As DNA, the CDR3 is TGTGCCAGTAGTATTGCTACAGGGGCCTACAATGAGCAGTTCTTC. Translating gives CASSIATGAYNEQFF.

This chain connects TRBV11-2 to TRBJ2-3, with a weak D call TRBD1 (5 bases). The CDR3 consists of 19 residues. V lost 6 bases and J lost 0, with 25 bases in between. Germline loops: CDR1 SGHAT, CDR2 FQNNGV. CDR3 protein: CASRPQGSSLPPSTDTQYF. The DNA of the CDR3 is TGTGCCAGCAGGCCTCAGGGATCCTCTCTTCCACCTAGCACAGATACGCAGTATTTT.

The V call is TRBV5-6, the J call TRBJ1-5; 9 bases align to TRBD1. The CDR3 has 15 residues. CDR1 is SGHDT, CDR2 YYEEEE, per germline. The trim removed 5 bases at V and 3 bases at J, leaving 6 bases unmatched. CDR3 residues: CASSPGTGFNQPQHF. DNA of the CDR3: TGTGCCAGCAGTCCCGGGACAGGGTTCAATCAGCCCCAGCATTTT.

This clone was seen a handful of times. The chain employs TRBV27 and TRBJ2-7; perhaps TRBD2 as D (5 bases). V dropped 6 bases and J dropped 1 base, with 10 bases sitting between them. Germline CDR1 reads MNHEY; CDR2 reads SMNVEV (reference sequence). The CDR3 length is 13 residues. CDR3 in DNA: TGTGCCAGCAGCCTCACGGGGTCCTACGAGCAGTACTTC. It yields the protein CASSLTGSYEQYF.

The chain is built from TRBV19 and TRBJ2-7, with 7 bases aligning to TRBD2. V shed 3 bases, J shed 2 bases, and the junction held 4 bases outside the gene matches. The CDR3 length is 14 residues. The germline gives CDR1 LNHDA, CDR2 SQIVND (reference sequence). DNA for the CDR3: TGTGCCAGTAGTATTCTCGGGAGGACCTACGAGCAGTACTTC. This translates into CASSILGRTYEQYF.

The V call is TRBV18, the J call TRBJ2-7, with D possibly TRBD1 on 5 matching bases. The CDR3 is made up of 14 amino acids. Between the trimmed V and J ends, which lost 1 base and 4 bases, there was a span of 11 bases. Germline loops: CDR1 KGHSH, CDR2 LQKENI. The CDR3 here is CASSPLGAGYEQYF. The DNA for the CDR3 is TGTGCCAGCTCACCACTAGGGGCTGGTTACGAGCAGTACTTC. The whole variable domain, filled in from reference TRBV18 and TRBJ2-7, reads NAGVMQNPRHLVRRRGQEARLRCSPMKGHSHVYWYRQLPEEGLKFMVYLQKENIIDESGMPKERFSAEFPKEGPSILRIQQVVRGDSAAYFCASSPLGAGYEQYFGPGTRLTVT.

The chain couples TRBV6-5 to TRBJ1-2; D is unresolved. The germline CDR1 and CDR2 sequences are MNHEY and SVGAGI. The CDR3 is 12 residues long. Trimming removed 6 bases from V and 6 bases from J, with 11 bases in between. The CDR3: CASRWSADGYTF. In nucleotides, the CDR3 is TGTGCCAGCAGATGGAGTGCTGATGGCTACACCTTC.

This rearrangement joins TRBV21-1 to TRBJ1-5; no DNA check was done on the table's D call, TRBD1. TRBV21-1 is a pseudogene segment. The CDR3 spans 16 residues. The CDR3 region is CASTGQGVGSNQPQHF. CDR3 coding DNA: TGTGCCAGCACGGGACAGGGTGTAGGTAGCAATCAGCCCCAGCATTTT.

This chain connects TRBV6-1 to TRBJ2-2; 7 bases are a match to TRBD1. Germline assignment: CDR1 MNHNS and CDR2 SASEGT. There are 14 residues in the CDR3. After removal of 3 bases from V and 6 bases from J, the junction contained 4 bases not matched to a gene. The CDR3 DNA is TGTGCCAGCAGTGATAGGGGGCCCCCCGGGGAGCTGTTTTTT. It codes for CASSDRGPPGELFF.

The chain recombines TRBV2 with TRBJ2-3; 9 bases map to TRBD1. The V segment lost 6 bases and the J segment 0 bases; nucleotides outside the gene matches: 4. Germline V gene data show CDR1 as SNHLY and CDR2 as FYNNEI. CDR3 size: 15 residues. The CDR3 DNA reads as TGTGCCAGCAGCCCAGGACAGGGGAGCACAGATACGCAGTATTTT. It codes for CASSPGQGSTDTQYF.

This chain uses TRBV7-8 with TRBJ2-7; a weak D match, TRBD2 (6 bases). CDR1 and CDR2 from the germline V gene are SGHVS and FQNEAQ. The CDR3 spans 15 residues. Trimming removed 1 base from V and 2 bases from J, with 12 bases in between. The CDR3, as DNA: TGTGCCAGCAGCTTAGGCGGGGTCGGTGCCTACGAGCAGTACTTC. Its protein is CASSLGGVGAYEQYF.

This chain joins TRBV28 and TRBJ2-6; the match to TRBD1 covers 9 bases. The trim removed 7 bases at V and 0 bases at J, leaving 4 bases unmatched. This CDR3 is 16 amino acids long. Germline CDR1 and CDR2: MDHEN and SYDVKM. CDR3 nucleotide sequence: TGTGCCAGCACCGGGACAGGGAGCTCTGGGGCCAACGTCCTGACTTTC. Translated: CASTGTGSSGANVLTF.

The chain links TRBV2 to TRBJ2-3; a weak D match, TRBD1 (5 bases). V was shortened by 7 bases and J by 2 bases, with 13 bases between the two germline ends. CDR1 is SNHLY and CDR2 is FYNNEI in the germline V gene. The CDR3 has 14 amino acids. The DNA for the CDR3 is TGTGCCAGCATGACCACAGGACCCACAGATACGCAGTATTTT. Amino acids: CASMTTGPTDTQYF.

V is TRBV6-4 and J is TRBJ1-2, with 7 bases matching TRBD1. Per the germline V gene, CDR1 is MRHNA and CDR2 is SNTAGT. This CDR3 has 15 residues. V gave up 3 bases and J gave up 8 bases; unmatched junction bases: 12. CDR3 bases: TGTGCCAGCAGTGAACAAGTGAGAGGGGGCGAAGGCTACACCTTC. Translated: CASSEQVRGGEGYTF.

CDR3 protein: CASSLAWDSYEQYF. The CDR3 DNA reads as TGTGCCAGCAGCTTGGCCTGGGACAGCTACGAGCAGTACTTC. The V and J genes are TRBV5-5 and TRBJ2-7; 7 nucleotides line up with TRBD1. Trimming cost V 0 bases and J 3 bases; bases outside gene matches: 3. Germline CDR1 and CDR2: SGHKS and YYEKEE (reference sequence). The length of the CDR3 is 14 residues.

DNA of the CDR3: TGTGCCAGCACCCTAGACAGATATAACTATGGCTACACCTTC. It encodes CASTLDRYNYGYTF. The J gene is TRBJ1-2, the V gene TRBV2; a possible D gene is TRBD1 (5 bases). The CDR3 consists of 14 residues. Trimming removed 7 bases from V and 1 base from J, with 13 bases in between. CDR1 and CDR2 (germline): SNHLY, FYNNEI.

This clone was seen only once. The chain has TRBV11-2 and TRBJ2-7; perhaps TRBD2 as D (6 bases). This CDR3 contains 14 residues. Trimming left V 5 bases short and J 6 bases short, with 17 bases between. Germline V gene sequence: CDR1 SGHAT, CDR2 FQNNGV. CDR3 sequence reads: CASSLRTKVGEQYF. CDR3 DNA: TGTGCCAGCAGCCTCAGGACTAAAGTGGGCGAGCAGTACTTC.

V gene TRBV4-2 combines with J gene TRBJ2-7; 8 nucleotides match TRBD1. The CDR3 consists of 15 residues. CDR1 and CDR2 from the germline V gene are LGHNA and YNFKEQ. Trimming cost V 4 bases and J 0 bases; bases outside gene matches: 5. CDR3: CASSPRTGNSYEQYF. CDR3 coding DNA: TGTGCCAGCAGCCCCCGGACAGGGAACTCCTACGAGCAGTACTTC.

The chain employs TRBV28 and TRBJ2-1, with D possibly being TRBD2 (6 bases). The CDR3 runs to 14 residues. V gave up 6 bases and J gave up 2 bases, with 11 bases separating them. CDR1 MDHEN and CDR2 SYDVKM come from the germline V gene. The CDR3 reads CASRPGLAYNEQFF. The CDR3 bases are TGTGCCAGCAGACCGGGACTGGCCTACAATGAGCAGTTCTTC.

This chain connects TRBV7-9 to TRBJ2-4; TRBD1 is a possible D gene (6 bases). Germline CDR1 and CDR2: SEHNR and FQNEAQ (reference sequence). This CDR3 comprises 13 residues. Trimming removed 5 bases from V and 10 bases from J, with 15 bases in between. DNA for the CDR3: TGTGCCAGCAGCGTACCCCCAGGGGAAATTCAGTACTTC. Amino acid sequence: CASSVPPGEIQYF.

The gene calls are TRBV27 and TRBJ2-5; 8 bases are shared with TRBD2. CDR3 size: 14 residues. From germline, CDR1 is MNHEY and CDR2 SMNVEV (reference sequence). J was trimmed by 1 base and V by 2 bases; bases with no gene match: 0. The CDR3 bases are TGTGCCAGCAGTTTACTAGCGGGCCAAGAGACCCAGTACTTC. This codes for CASSLLAGQETQYF.

The gene calls are TRBV20-1 and TRBJ1-1; D remains ambiguous. The length of the CDR3 is 11 residues. The germline V gene has CDR1 DFQATT and CDR2 SNEGSKA (reference sequence). With 6 bases removed from V and 10 bases from J, the gap between germline ends came to 15 bases. CDR3 DNA sequence: TGCAGTGCCCCTCGGGTCGTGGGAGCTTTCTTT. This codes for CSAPRVVGAFF.

The chain combines TRBV29-1 with TRBJ1-1, with D hard to call. V lost 2 bases, J lost 2 bases, and 12 bases lay in between. Germline V gene data show CDR1 as SQVTM and CDR2 as ANQGSEA. The CDR3 has 14 residues. The CDR3 sequence: CSVELLTPNTEAFF. The CDR3 DNA reads as TGCAGCGTTGAACTGCTTACTCCCAACACTGAAGCTTTCTTT.

This clone was seen only once. The V gene is TRBV12-2, the J gene TRBJ2-1; no check of the table's D call, TRBD2, against the DNA was made. TRBV12-2 is flagged as a pseudogene. CDR3 size: 16 residues. Written as DNA, the CDR3 is TGTGCAAGTCGCCTGGAGCGGAGGTGCTCCTACAATGAGCAGTTCTTC. It yields the protein CASRLERRCSYNEQFF.

This clone turned up a few times. The chain links TRBV19 to TRBJ2-1, with 15 bases identical to TRBD2. Unmatched junction bases numbered 2, after V lost 4 bases and J lost 7 bases. The length of the CDR3 is 15 residues. Germline-derived CDR1 and CDR2 are LNHDA and SQIVND (reference sequence). CDR3 DNA sequence: TGTGCCAGTAGTACTGGGACTAGCGGGAGGAATGAGCAGTTCTTC. This codes for CASSTGTSGRNEQFF.

This sequence joins TRBV19 and TRBJ2-1; 11 bases are shared with TRBD2. This CDR3 is built from 16 residues. Per the germline V gene, CDR1 is LNHDA and CDR2 is SQIVND (reference sequence). V was clipped by 5 bases and J by 6 bases; unmatched bases: 9. CDR3 region: CASSSIPSGRSNEQFF. CDR3 coding DNA: TGTGCCAGTAGTTCAATCCCTAGCGGGAGGTCCAATGAGCAGTTCTTC.

The V call is TRBV28, the J call TRBJ1-1; 8 bases are a match to TRBD1. J lost 8 bases, V lost 2 bases, and 4 bases had no gene match. This CDR3 comprises 13 residues. Germline V lookup: CDR1 MDHEN, CDR2 SYDVKM. CDR3 in DNA: TGTGCCAGCAGTTTAGGCAGGGGGCTGGAAGCTTTCTTT. This sequence encodes CASSLGRGLEAFF.